A single T cell receptor (beta chain) is shown here with its context. The data belong to a study of long-term antiretroviral therapy in people with HIV. It was version v3.0 of the immunoSEQ assay that was run at survey level. The repertoire was sequenced with immunoSEQ multiplex PCR; TCRdb's copy has only in-frame clones and lacks some. Among roughly 17,000 clones, around 95% were seen once, and the ten largest hold roughly 1.5%. Trimming removed 4 bases from V and 4 bases from J, with 9 bases in between. The V gene's germline CDR1 is SGHTA and CDR2 FQGTGA. The CDR3 is 13 amino acids. This clonotype was obtained from a young man with HIV. The source material was unsorted PBMCs, sampled more than 10 years after starting antiretroviral therapy. The chain carries TRBV7-3 and TRBJ2-3; tentative D call: TRBD1 (6 bases). The CDR3 loop is CASSSGQSDTQYF. The CDR3 bases are TGTGCCAGCAGCTCAGGACAGTCAGATACGCAGTATTTT.